The rows below give T cell receptor beta chains drawn from one sample of a study of blood T cell repertoires in COVID-19. This table comes from immunoSEQ multiplex PCR, and its TCRdb copy is limited to in-frame clones, with some not included. The sample holds tens of thousands of clones; about 80% are singletons and the top ten take about a fifth. The sample comprised peripheral blood. These receptors were taken from a man aged 80 or over with active or convalescent COVID-19. Both conserved end residues are part of each CDR3. The D gene is left open where the match is weak. Expanded clones get a size class; other rows say once, few or many, or leave the size out.

TRBJ2-3,NA,NA,TRBV4-1,TGCGCCAGCAGCCAAGGAGTTTCGGCGGGCACAGATACGCAGTATTTT,CASSQGVSAGTDTQYF
TRBJ2-7,once,NA,TRBV3-1/TRBV3-2,TGTGCCAGCAGCCACTCGGGGGACTCCTACGAGCAGTACTTC,CASSHSGDSYEQYF
TRBJ2-1,few,TRBD1,TRBV27,TGTGCCAGCAGTCACCCCGGGACAGGGGGCCCTGAGCAGTTCTTC,CASSHPGTGGPEQFF
TRBJ1-5,NA,TRBD1,TRBV19,TGTGCCAGTAGTATAACAGGGGACGGCAATCAGCCCCAGCATTTT,CASSITGDGNQPQHF
TRBJ1-5,NA,NA,TRBV19,TGTGCCAGTAGTATAAAACCCAGGGGTGGTCAGCCCCAGCATTTT,CASSIKPRGGQPQHF
TRBJ1-1,NA,TRBD1,TRBV5-1,TGCGCCAGCAGTCAGGACAGGGTGGGTCGTGAAGCTTTCTTT,CASSQDRVGREAFF
TRBJ2-3,once,NA,TRBV7-6,TGTGCCAGCAGCCGCGGACAGCCCACAGATACGCAGTATTTT,CASSRGQPTDTQYF
TRBJ2-7,NA,TRBD1,TRBV18,TGTGCCAGCTCACCCGGGACAGCAACCTACGAGCAGTACTTC,CASSPGTATYEQYF
TRBJ2-3,few,TRBD2,TRBV19,TGTGCCAGTAAACTAGCGGGTTACACAGATACGCAGTATTTT,CASKLAGYTDTQYF
TRBJ2-7,NA,NA,TRBV29-1,TGCAGCGTTGATATCAGGGGAGAGACAGTAAGTTACGAGCAGTACTTC,CSVDIRGETVSYEQYF
TRBJ2-3,NA,TRBD2,TRBV2,TGTGCCAGCAGTGTGGGAGCGGGAGGTCCCACAGATACGCAGTATTTT,CASSVGAGGPTDTQYF
TRBJ1-4,NA,NA,TRBV6-5,TGTGCCAGCAAAAAGATGGCAGGGGCGGAAAAACTGTTTTTT,CASKKMAGAEKLFF
TRBJ2-7,NA,NA,TRBV28,TGTGCCACCGACCGGAGCTACGAGCAGTACTTC,CATDRSYEQYF
TRBJ1-2,NA,NA,TRBV4-3,TGCGCCAGCAGCCAAGAGGCACGGGGCTATGGCTACACCTTC,CASSQEARGYGYTF
TRBJ1-6,NA,TRBD1,TRBV28,TGTGCCAGCAGTTTACCGGACAGGGAATTGCCCCTCCACTTT,CASSLPDRELPLHF
TRBJ1-5,NA,TRBD1,TRBV28,TGTGCCAGCAGCTTGCCGACAGGGAATCAGCCCCAGCATTTT,CASSLPTGNQPQHF
TRBJ1-2,NA,TRBD1,TRBV29-1,TGCAGCGTCACCCTGACTGGACAGGGGTGGGGCTACACCTTC,CSVTLTGQGWGYTF
TRBJ2-3,NA,TRBD2,TRBV15,TGTGCCACCAGCCCGAGGAGCGGGGCAGATACGCAGTATTTT,CATSPRSGADTQYF
TRBJ2-1,NA,NA,TRBV5-1,TGCGCCAGCAGCTTGGGCGGATCATACAATGAGCAGTTCTTC,CASSLGGSYNEQFF
TRBJ2-7,NA,NA,TRBV5-4,TGTGCCAGCAGCTTGCCACAGACCTACGAGCAGTACTTC,CASSLPQTYEQYF
TRBJ2-2,once,NA,TRBV27,TGTGCCAGCAGTTTATATGTGGCAGGCAGTCTTGGCGGGGAGCTGTTTTTT,CASSLYVAGSLGGELFF
TRBJ2-7,NA,TRBD2,TRBV10-3,TGTGCCTACCGGGAGGGGCAAGATTCCTACGAGCAGTACTTC,CAYREGQDSYEQYF
TRBJ1-2,NA,NA,TRBV11-2,TGTGCCAGCAGCCCGGATGGGAGAGGAGGCTACACCTTC,CASSPDGRGGYTF
TRBJ2-5,NA,TRBD1,TRBV13,TGTGCCAGCAGCTACGGACAGGGGAGGCAAGAGACCCAGTACTTC,CASSYGQGRQETQYF
TRBJ2-1,NA,TRBD2,TRBV4-2,TGTGCCAGCAGCATGGGACTAGCGGACAATGAGCAGTTCTTC,CASSMGLADNEQFF
TRBJ2-1,NA,NA,TRBV6-6,TGTGCCAGCAGTTACATACGGGGAAGCTCCTACAATGAGCAGTTCTTC,CASSYIRGSSYNEQFF
TRBJ1-2,NA,NA,TRBV29-1,TGCAGCGTTTCCAAGGGGCAGCAGATTGGCTACACCTTC,CSVSKGQQIGYTF
TRBJ1-4,NA,NA,TRBV5-5,TGTGCCAGCGTCAGGTCACAAAATGAAAAACTGTTTTTT,CASVRSQNEKLFF
TRBJ2-7,NA,TRBD1,TRBV29-1,TGCAGCGTTGGAGGGGAACAGGGGCCAACCTACGAGCAGTACTTC,CSVGGEQGPTYEQYF
TRBJ1-1,NA,TRBD1,TRBV28,TGTGCCAGCAGGTTAGGAGGGGGCGCCCCGGGGACTGAAGCTTTCTTT,CASRLGGGAPGTEAFF
TRBJ1-5,NA,TRBD1,TRBV19,TGTGCCAGTAGTACGGGGACAGCTCGCAATCAGCCCCAGCATTTT,CASSTGTARNQPQHF
TRBJ1-2,once,NA,TRBV6-5,TGTGCCAGCAGTAGATCAGGGGTGGGAGGCTACACCTTC,CASSRSGVGGYTF
TRBJ2-7,NA,NA,TRBV30,TGTGCCTGGAGTGTACTTGGGTCAGGGGATGACGAGCAGTACTTC,CAWSVLGSGDDEQYF
TRBJ1-2,once,TRBD1,TRBV9,TGTGCCAGCAGCGATAATCAGGGACAGATAGACTATGGCTACACCTTC,CASSDNQGQIDYGYTF
TRBJ2-7,many,TRBD2,TRBV4-1,TGCGCCAGCAGTCCCGTCGGGGGGGGCCCCTACGAGCAGTACTTC,CASSPVGGGPYEQYF
TRBJ2-1,few,NA,TRBV28,TGTGCCAGCAGTTTGTATGCAGGGATCCCCGATGAGCAGTTCTTC,CASSLYAGIPDEQFF
TRBJ1-6,NA,NA,TRBV4-1,TGCGCCAGCAGCCAACCGGGGGATTCACCCCTCCACTTT,CASSQPGDSPLHF
TRBJ1-5,NA,NA,TRBV11-2,TGTGCCAGCAGTTCCGGACACAATCAGCCCCAGCATTTT,CASSSGHNQPQHF
TRBJ2-7,NA,TRBD2,TRBV7-2,TGTGCCAGCAGCTTCAAAGCGGGAGGAGGGAACGAGCAGTACTTC,CASSFKAGGGNEQYF
TRBJ2-5,NA,TRBD2,TRBV24-1,TGTGCCACCAGTGATACCTTAGCGGGAGGGCCGGTAGAGACCCAGTACTTC,CATSDTLAGGPVETQYF
TRBJ2-7,NA,TRBD1,TRBV6-5,TGTGCCAGCAGTTACAAGCGGACAGGGCCCTACGAGCAGTACTTC,CASSYKRTGPYEQYF
TRBJ2-7,NA,NA,TRBV9,TGTGCCAGCTCCACTGGCGGGGAAGCCTACGAGCAGTACTTC,CASSTGGEAYEQYF
TRBJ2-3,NA,TRBD1,TRBV5-5,TGTGCCAGCATCCGGACAGGGGGCGCGACAGATACGCAGTATTTT,CASIRTGGATDTQYF
TRBJ2-3,NA,TRBD1,TRBV5-1,TGCGCCAGCAGCACCCGGACAGGGGGAGGAGATACGCAGTATTTT,CASSTRTGGGDTQYF
TRBJ2-7,NA,NA,TRBV19,TGTGCCAGTAGTAACAGCCTACCACCTACAGAGCAGTACTTC,CASSNSLPPTEQYF